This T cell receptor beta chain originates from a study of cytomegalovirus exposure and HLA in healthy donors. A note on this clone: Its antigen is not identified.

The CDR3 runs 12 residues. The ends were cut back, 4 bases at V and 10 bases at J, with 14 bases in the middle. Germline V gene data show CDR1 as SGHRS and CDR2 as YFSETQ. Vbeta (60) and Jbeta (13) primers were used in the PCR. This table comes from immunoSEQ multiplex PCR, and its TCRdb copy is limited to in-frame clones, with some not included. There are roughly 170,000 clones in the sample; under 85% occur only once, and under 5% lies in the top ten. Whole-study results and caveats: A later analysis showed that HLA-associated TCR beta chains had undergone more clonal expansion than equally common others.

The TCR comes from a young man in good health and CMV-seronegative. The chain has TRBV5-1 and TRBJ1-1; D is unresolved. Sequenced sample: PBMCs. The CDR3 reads CASSPEPTGAFF. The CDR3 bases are TGCGCCAGCAGCCCGGAGCCGACCGGAGCTTTCTTT.